This T cell receptor (beta chain) was sequenced during a study of shared clonotypes between healthy human individuals. Method: immunoSEQ multiplex PCR; TCRdb's copy keeps in-frame clones and lacks some. The sample records approximately 1.1 million clones, around three quarters being singletons. Whole-study findings and limits: The study found about 5% of naive CD4 clonotypes shared across several donors. Sample collection involved blood only; tissue repertoires are likely different. Depth of sequencing was expected to influence donor clonotype sharing.

Only Caucasian adults living in Nashville, Tennessee made up the donor group. Germline lookup yields CDR1 SGHTA and CDR2 FQGTGA. The CDR3 contains 15 residues. The V gene lost 5 bases and the J gene lost 1 base, with 11 bases spanning the gap. A note on this clone: Its specificity is unknown.

The sequencing input was memory CD4+ T cells from PBMCs. Subset specified: CD45RA-negative fraction. The sequence was obtained from a man between 18 and 35 years old in good health. Some clones in this sample may be carry-over from other donors' samples. The chain is built from TRBV7-3 and TRBJ2-2, with D tentatively TRBD1 (6 bases). In nucleotides, the CDR3 is TGTGCCAGCAGCCCTGGGACACGGAACACCGGGGAGCTGTTTTTT. Translated: CASSPGTRNTGELFF. The variable domain in full, with the rest retrieved from reference TRBV7-3 and TRBJ2-2, is GAGVSQTPSNKVTEKGKYVELRCDPISGHTALYWYRQSLGQGPEFLIYFQGTGAADDSGLPNDRFFAVRPEGSVSTLKIQRTERGDSAVYLCASSPGTRNTGELFFGEGSRLTVL.